The 4 T cell receptor beta chains given below trace back to one sample, sequenced in a study of Graves' ophthalmopathy and Graves' hyperthyroidism. The authors amplified TCR beta CDR3 regions, and they did so from RNA transcripts for repertoire sequencing. Second-round multiplex PCR came after a first-round RT-PCR that employed HTBI primers. TCRdb re-called the multiplex PCR reads through MiXCR, storing one row per CDR3 protein. The repertoire holds 200,000 to 250,000 distinct CDR3 sequences, with about 46% as singletons. The specimen was peripheral blood. These receptors were collected from an adult man with Graves' ophthalmopathy.

CDR3 sequence (DNA): TGCAGTGCTAGAGATTCGGCTAGCGGACAAGAGACCCAGTACTTC. Amino acids: CSARDSASGQETQYF. This sequence joins TRBV20-1 and TRBJ2-5; 7 nucleotides line up with TRBD2. Unmatched junction bases numbered 6, after V lost 0 bases and J lost 2 bases. CDR3 length equals 15 residues. Germline CDR1 and CDR2: DFQATT and SNEGSKA (reference sequence).

Worth noting for this clonotype: Since no conserved phenylalanine or tryptophan closes the CDR3, a read error is the likely cause. The CDR3 bases are TGTGCCATCAGTGAGTCCGAGGGCATGAACACTGAAGCTTTCCTT. Protein product: CAISESEGMNTEAFL. The chain links TRBV10-3 to TRBJ1-1; no definite D call. The germline CDR1 and CDR2 sequences are ENHRY and SYGVKD. V lost 0 bases and J 0 bases, leaving 8 bases between the germline ends. The CDR3 covers 15 residues.

The V call is TRBV15, the J call TRBJ1-1; D perhaps matches TRBD1 (5 bases). Germline CDR1 and CDR2: LNHNV and YYDKDF (reference sequence). V was cut by 2 bases and J by 3 bases, with 7 bases left in between. The CDR3 spans 13 residues. The CDR3 DNA reads TGTGCCACCAGCAGACAGGGAGACACTGAAGCTTTCTTT. Translated, it gives CATSRQGDTEAFF.

The chain uses TRBV25-1 and TRBJ2-3; TRBD2 agrees at 10 bases. The CDR3 consists of 18 residues. The J segment lost 2 bases and the V segment lost 1 base, leaving 9 bases of the junction unmatched. CDR1 MGHDK and CDR2 SYGVNS come from the germline V gene. In DNA form, the CDR3 reads TGTGCCAGCAGTGAATGCCATCTAGCGGGAGAGCCCACAGATACGCAGTATTTT. It is translated as CASSECHLAGEPTDTQYF.